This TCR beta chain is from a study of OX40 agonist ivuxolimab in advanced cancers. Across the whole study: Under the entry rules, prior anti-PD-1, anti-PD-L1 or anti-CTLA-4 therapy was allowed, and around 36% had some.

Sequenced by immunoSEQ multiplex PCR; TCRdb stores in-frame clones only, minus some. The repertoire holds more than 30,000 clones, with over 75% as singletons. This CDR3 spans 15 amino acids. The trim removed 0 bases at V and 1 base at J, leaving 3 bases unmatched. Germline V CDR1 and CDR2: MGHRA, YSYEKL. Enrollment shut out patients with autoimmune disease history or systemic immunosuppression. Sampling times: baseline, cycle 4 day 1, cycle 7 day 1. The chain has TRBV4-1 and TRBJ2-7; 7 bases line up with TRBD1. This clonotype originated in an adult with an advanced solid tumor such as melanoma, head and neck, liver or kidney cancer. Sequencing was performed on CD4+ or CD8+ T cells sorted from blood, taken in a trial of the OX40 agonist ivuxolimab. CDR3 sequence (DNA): TGCGCCAGCAGCCAAGAAGGGACAGTATCCTACGAGCAGTACTTC. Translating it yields CASSQEGTVSYEQYF.